This record looks at one T cell receptor beta chain sequence and its context. This sample is drawn from a study of memory CD4+ T cells and cytomegalovirus serostatus. Profiling relied on immunoSEQ multiplex PCR, and the TCRdb table lists in-frame clones only, not all of them. The sample yields 50,000 to 65,000 clones, roughly 80% seen once. The CDR3 loop spans 13 amino acids. Germline-derived CDR1 and CDR2 are SGHNT and YENEEA. Trimming left V 0 bases short and J 8 bases short, with 9 bases between. The sort gate was single viable CD3+CD4+CD8-CD45RO+ cells for memory CD4+ T cells. After thawing, CD4+ T cells were positively selected.

The sequence was collected from an adult in good health and CMV-seronegative. The chain carries TRBV11-3 and TRBJ2-3; D is unresolved. The sample taken for sequencing was memory CD4+ T cells from blood. The CDR3 coding sequence is TGTGCCAGCAGCTTAGATAGCTACGGTACGCAGTATTTT. It specifies CASSLDSYGTQYF.